The clone carrying this TCR beta chain was detected many times. TCRdb re-analysed the 5' RACE reads in MiXCR, keeping a single row per CDR3 protein. The table lists 400,000 or so distinct CDR3 sequences, roughly 31% of them singletons. The sample originates from a study of identical twins' blood T cells. Germline V gene lookup returns CDR1 WSHSY and CDR2 SAAADI. This CDR3 is built from 15 residues. Trimming pared 6 bases from V and 3 bases from J, leaving 15 bases between. Sequencing was performed on PBMCs. The origin of this receptor is a woman between 18 and 50 years old in good health. V gene TRBV10-2 combines with J gene TRBJ1-5; no clear D gene. In nucleotides, the CDR3 is TGCGCCAGCAGAGGTCGCGGGGATTACAATCAGCCCCAGCATTTT. It codes for CASRGRGDYNQPQHF.